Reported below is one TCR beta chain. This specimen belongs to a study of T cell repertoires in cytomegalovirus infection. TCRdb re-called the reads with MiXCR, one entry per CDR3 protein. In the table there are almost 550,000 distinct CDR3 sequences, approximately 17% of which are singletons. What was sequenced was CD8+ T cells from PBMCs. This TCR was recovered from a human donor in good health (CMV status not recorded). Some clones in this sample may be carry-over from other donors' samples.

The CDR3 is CASSLVGGDERELFF. CDR3 bases: TGTGCCAGCAGCTTAGTTGGAGGGGACGAAAGGGAGCTGTTTTTT. The genes are TRBV7-9 and TRBJ2-2; tentatively, D is TRBD2 (6 bases). The CDR3 runs to 15 residues. Germline CDR1 SEHNR, CDR2 FQNEAQ (reference sequence). Trimming cost V 1 base and J 9 bases, with 15 bases left between them.